This T cell receptor beta chain was observed in a study of lymphopenia after photon versus proton radiotherapy. Study observations and caveats: Proton therapy kept repertoires fairly stable, unlike photons, which gained effector/memory cells.

Details on this clone: What it binds is not known.

Method: immunoSEQ multiplex PCR; TCRdb's copy keeps in-frame clones and lacks some. The repertoire holds 89,000 or so clones, with 65% to 85% as singletons. V dropped 7 bases and J dropped 2 bases, with 12 bases sitting between them. CDR1 is SNHLY and CDR2 is FYNNEI in the germline V gene. This CDR3 has 14 amino acids. The TCR sequence derives from a man aged 60 to 75 with pancreatic cancer. Sequenced here: peripheral blood, sampled from a patient treated with proton-based radiotherapy. The V and J genes are TRBV2 and TRBJ2-1; tentatively, D is TRBD2 (6 bases). The DNA for the CDR3 is TGTGCCAGCATTAGGGACTCGACCTACAATGAGCAGTTCTTC. This sequence encodes CASIRDSTYNEQFF. Full variable domain (rest looked up from reference TRBV2 and TRBJ2-1): EPEVTQTPSHQVTQMGQEVILRCVPISNHLYFYWYRQILGQKVEFLVSFYNNEISEKSEIFDDQFSVERPDGSNFTLKIRSTKLEDSAMYFCASIRDSTYNEQFFGPGTRLTVL.